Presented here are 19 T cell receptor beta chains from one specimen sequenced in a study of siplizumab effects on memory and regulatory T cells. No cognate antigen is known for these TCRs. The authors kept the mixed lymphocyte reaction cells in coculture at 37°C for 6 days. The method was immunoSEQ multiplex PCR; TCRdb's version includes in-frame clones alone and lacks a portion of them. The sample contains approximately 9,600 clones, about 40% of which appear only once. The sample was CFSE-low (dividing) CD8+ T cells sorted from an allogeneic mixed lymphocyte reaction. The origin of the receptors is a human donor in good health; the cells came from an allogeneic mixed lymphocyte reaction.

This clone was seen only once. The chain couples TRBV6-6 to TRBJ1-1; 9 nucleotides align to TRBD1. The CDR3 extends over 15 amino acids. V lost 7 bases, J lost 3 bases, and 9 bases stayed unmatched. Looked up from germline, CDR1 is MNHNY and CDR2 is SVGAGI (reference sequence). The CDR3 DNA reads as TGTGCCAGCACCTTATCCGGGACAGGGTACACTGAAGCTTTCTTT. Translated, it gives CASTLSGTGYTEAFF.

CDR3: CASSEFRDGYYEKLFF. In DNA, the CDR3 is TGTGCCAGCAGTGAATTTAGGGACGGATACTATGAAAAACTGTTTTTT. The chain links TRBV6-1 to TRBJ1-4; perhaps TRBD1 as D (5 bases). CDR1 and CDR2 from the germline V gene are MNHNS and SASEGT. V was pared by 2 bases and J by 6 bases, with 16 bases between. This CDR3 comprises 16 residues.

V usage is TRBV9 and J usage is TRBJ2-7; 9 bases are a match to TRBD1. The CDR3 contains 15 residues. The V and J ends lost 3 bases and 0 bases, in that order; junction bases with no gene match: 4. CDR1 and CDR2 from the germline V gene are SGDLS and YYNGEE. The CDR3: CASSDRDRDSYEQYF. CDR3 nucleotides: TGTGCCAGCAGCGACCGGGACAGGGACTCCTACGAGCAGTACTTC.

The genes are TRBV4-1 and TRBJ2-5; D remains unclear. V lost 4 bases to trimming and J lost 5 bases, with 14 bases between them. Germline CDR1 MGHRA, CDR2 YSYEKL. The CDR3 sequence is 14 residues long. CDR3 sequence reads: CASSPDPNDETQYF. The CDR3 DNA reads TGCGCCAGCAGCCCTGACCCCAATGACGAGACCCAGTACTTC.

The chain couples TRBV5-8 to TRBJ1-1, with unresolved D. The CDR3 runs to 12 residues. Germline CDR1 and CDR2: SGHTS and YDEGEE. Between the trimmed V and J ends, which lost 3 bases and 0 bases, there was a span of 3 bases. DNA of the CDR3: TGTGCCAGCAGCTCCATGAACACTGAAGCTTTCTTT. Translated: CASSSMNTEAFF.

The CDR3 sequence: CAWSADRENEQFF. The CDR3 nucleotides read TGTGCCTGGAGTGCGGACAGGGAAAATGAGCAGTTCTTC. The chain couples TRBV30 to TRBJ2-1; 8 bases align to TRBD1. Germline V gives CDR1 GTSNPN, CDR2 SVGIG (reference sequence). The CDR3 runs to 13 residues. V gave up 1 base and J gave up 7 bases; unmatched junction bases: 3.

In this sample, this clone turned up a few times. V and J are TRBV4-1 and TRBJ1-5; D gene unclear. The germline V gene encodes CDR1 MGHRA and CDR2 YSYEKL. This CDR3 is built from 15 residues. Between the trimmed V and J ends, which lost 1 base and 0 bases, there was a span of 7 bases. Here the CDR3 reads CASSQAVNSNQPQHF. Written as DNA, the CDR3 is TGCGCCAGCAGCCAAGCTGTTAATAGCAATCAGCCCCAGCATTTT.

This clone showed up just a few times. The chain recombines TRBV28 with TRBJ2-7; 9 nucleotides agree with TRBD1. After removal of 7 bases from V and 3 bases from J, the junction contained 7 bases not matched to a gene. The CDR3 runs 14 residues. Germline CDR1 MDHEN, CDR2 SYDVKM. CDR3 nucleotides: TGTGCCAGCATGAACAGGGGGCGAAGCTACGAGCAGTACTTC. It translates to CASMNRGRSYEQYF.

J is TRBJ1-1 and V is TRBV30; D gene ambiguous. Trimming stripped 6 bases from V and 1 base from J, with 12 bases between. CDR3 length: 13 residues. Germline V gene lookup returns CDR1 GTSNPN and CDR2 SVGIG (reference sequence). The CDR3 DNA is TGTGCCTGTGGGTGGCAAGGGAACACTGAAGCTTTCTTT. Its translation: CACGWQGNTEAFF.

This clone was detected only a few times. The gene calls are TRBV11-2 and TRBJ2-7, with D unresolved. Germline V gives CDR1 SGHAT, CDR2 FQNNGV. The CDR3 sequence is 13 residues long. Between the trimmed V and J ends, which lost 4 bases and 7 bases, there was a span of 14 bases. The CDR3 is CASSSRTWAEQYF. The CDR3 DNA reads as TGTGCCAGCAGCTCCCGAACCTGGGCGGAGCAGTACTTC.

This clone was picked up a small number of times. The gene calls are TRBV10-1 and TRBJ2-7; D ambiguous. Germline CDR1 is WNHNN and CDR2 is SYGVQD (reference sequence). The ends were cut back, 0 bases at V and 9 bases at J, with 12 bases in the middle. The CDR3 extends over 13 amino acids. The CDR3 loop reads CASSESDPDLQYF. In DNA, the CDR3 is TGCGCCAGCAGTGAGTCGGATCCAGATTTGCAGTACTTC.

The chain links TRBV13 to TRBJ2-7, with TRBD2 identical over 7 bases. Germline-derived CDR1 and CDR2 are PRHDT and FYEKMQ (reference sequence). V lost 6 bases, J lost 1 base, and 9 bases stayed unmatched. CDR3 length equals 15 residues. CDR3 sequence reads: CASSPVGGRSYEQYF. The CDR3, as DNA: TGTGCCAGCAGTCCTGTGGGGGGGAGATCCTACGAGCAGTACTTC.

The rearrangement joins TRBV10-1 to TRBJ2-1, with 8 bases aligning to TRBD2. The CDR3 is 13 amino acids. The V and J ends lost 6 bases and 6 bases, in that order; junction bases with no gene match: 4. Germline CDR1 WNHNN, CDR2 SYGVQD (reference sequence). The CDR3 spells CASSFSGANEQFF. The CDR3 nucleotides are TGCGCCAGCAGCTTTAGCGGGGCCAATGAGCAGTTCTTC.

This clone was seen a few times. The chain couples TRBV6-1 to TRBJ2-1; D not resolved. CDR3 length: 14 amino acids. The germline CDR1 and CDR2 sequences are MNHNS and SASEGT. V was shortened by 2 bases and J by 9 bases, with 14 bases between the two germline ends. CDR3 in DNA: TGTGCCAGCAGTGAATGGGTGGGGTATAGTGAGCAGTTCTTC. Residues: CASSEWVGYSEQFF.

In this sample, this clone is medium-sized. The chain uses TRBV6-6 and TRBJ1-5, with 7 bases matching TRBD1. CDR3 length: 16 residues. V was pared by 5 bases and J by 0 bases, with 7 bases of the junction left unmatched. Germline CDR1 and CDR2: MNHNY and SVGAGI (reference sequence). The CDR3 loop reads CASSHPGQYSNQPQHF. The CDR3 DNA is TGTGCCAGCAGTCACCCGGGACAGTATAGCAATCAGCCCCAGCATTTT.

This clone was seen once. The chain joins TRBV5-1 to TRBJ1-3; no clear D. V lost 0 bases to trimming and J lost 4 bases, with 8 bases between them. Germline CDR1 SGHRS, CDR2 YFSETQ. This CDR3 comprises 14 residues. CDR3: CASSLGVPGNTIYF. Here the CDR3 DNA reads TGCGCCAGCAGCTTGGGGGTGCCCGGAAACACCATATATTTT.

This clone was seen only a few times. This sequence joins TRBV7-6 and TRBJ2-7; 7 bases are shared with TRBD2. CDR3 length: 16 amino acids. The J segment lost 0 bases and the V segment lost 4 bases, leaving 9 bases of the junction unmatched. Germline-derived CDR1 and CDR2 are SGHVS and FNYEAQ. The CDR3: CASSSTTSPSSYEQYF. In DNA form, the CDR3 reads TGTGCCAGCAGCTCCACGACTAGCCCGAGCTCCTACGAGCAGTACTTC.

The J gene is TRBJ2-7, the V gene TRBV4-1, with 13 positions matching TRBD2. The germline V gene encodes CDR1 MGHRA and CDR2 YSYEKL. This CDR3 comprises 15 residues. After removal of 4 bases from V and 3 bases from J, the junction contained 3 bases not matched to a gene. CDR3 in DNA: TGCGCCAGCAGCCTACTAGCGGGGGGGGACTACGAGCAGTACTTC. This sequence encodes CASSLLAGGDYEQYF.

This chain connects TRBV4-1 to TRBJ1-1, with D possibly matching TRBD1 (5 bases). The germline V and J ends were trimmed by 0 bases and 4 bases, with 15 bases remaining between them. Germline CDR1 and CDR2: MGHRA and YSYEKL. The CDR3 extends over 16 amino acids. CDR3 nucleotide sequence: TGCGCCAGCAGCCAAGATGGTTCCGGGAGGGGCACTGAAGCTTTCTTT. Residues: CASSQDGSGRGTEAFF.